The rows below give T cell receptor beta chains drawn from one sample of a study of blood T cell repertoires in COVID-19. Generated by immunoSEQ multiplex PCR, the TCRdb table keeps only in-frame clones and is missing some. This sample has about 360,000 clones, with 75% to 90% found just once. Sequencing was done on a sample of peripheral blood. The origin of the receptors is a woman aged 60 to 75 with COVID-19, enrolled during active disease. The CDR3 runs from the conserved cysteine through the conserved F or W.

cdr3_aa: CASSFPQSSNQPQHF
j_call: TRBJ1-5
v_call: TRBV27

cdr3_aa: CASSYDRGVGELFF
j_call: TRBJ2-2
v_call: TRBV27

cdr3_aa: CASSLTGSTDTQYF
j_call: TRBJ2-3
v_call: TRBV11-2

cdr3_aa: CASRLAGGPYEQYF
j_call: TRBJ2-7
v_call: TRBV19

cdr3_aa: CASSFGINEQFF
j_call: TRBJ2-1
v_call: TRBV7-2

cdr3_aa: CASTGTVAKNIQYF
j_call: TRBJ2-4
v_call: TRBV5-3

cdr3_aa: CASRRVQGTNYGYTF
j_call: TRBJ1-2
v_call: TRBV27

cdr3_aa: CASSLGPLDNEQFF
j_call: TRBJ2-1
v_call: TRBV5-5

cdr3_aa: CASSQGWTSGGLYEQYF
j_call: TRBJ2-7
v_call: TRBV4-3

cdr3_aa: CASSEADNYGYTF
j_call: TRBJ1-2
v_call: TRBV25-1

cdr3_aa: CAISDSPAGVVSDTQYF
j_call: TRBJ2-3
v_call: TRBV10-3

cdr3_aa: CASSQPLPYNEQFF
j_call: TRBJ2-1
v_call: TRBV4-1

cdr3_aa: CASSLEGAAGSGNTIYF
j_call: TRBJ1-3
v_call: TRBV11-3

cdr3_aa: CASSRGQLQNIQYF
j_call: TRBJ2-4
v_call: TRBV3-1/TRBV3-2

cdr3_aa: CASSQGLAGRGQFF
j_call: TRBJ2-1
v_call: TRBV6-5

cdr3_aa: CASSQGPGTGNTIYF
j_call: TRBJ1-3
v_call: TRBV4-1

cdr3_aa: CASRLGGLAGAYNEQFF
j_call: TRBJ2-1
v_call: TRBV19

cdr3_aa: CASSYGTRPRSLHF
j_call: TRBJ1-6
v_call: TRBV3-1/TRBV3-2

cdr3_aa: CASIPSSGVFNYGYTF
j_call: TRBJ1-2
v_call: TRBV5-5

cdr3_aa: CATSETGGTGELFF
j_call: TRBJ2-2
v_call: TRBV24-1

cdr3_aa: CASSEGVTSYEQYF
j_call: TRBJ2-7
v_call: TRBV10-1

cdr3_aa: CASRGQGNTEAFF
j_call: TRBJ1-1
v_call: TRBV11-2

cdr3_aa: CASTPGTNYGYTF
j_call: TRBJ1-2
v_call: TRBV5-1

cdr3_aa: CASRRDAGLLYNEQFF
j_call: TRBJ2-1
v_call: TRBV11-2

cdr3_aa: CASSLGVAGHEQYF
j_call: TRBJ2-7
v_call: TRBV11-2